The 23 T cell receptor beta chains reported below all come from one sample, sequenced in a study of a mutant IDH1 vaccine in newly diagnosed glioma (dated by TCRdb to the early 2020s). Library creation used the immunoSEQ multiplex PCR assay. In its TCRdb copy, this immuneACCESS table keeps in-frame sequences only and misses some clones. Where compared with another copy, unresolved V genes explain less than half of these, and the others have no known cause. For this sample there are approximately 12,000 clones; about four fifths appear just once. Jointly, the top ten make up roughly 18% of the sample. The antigens for these receptors are not known. This sample's time point label indicates: week 47, end of study. Each vaccine dose, consisting of 300 ug of a 20-mer mutant IDH1 peptide in Montanide, was administered subcutaneously with topical imiquimod. The material was PBMCs, obtained from a glioma patient whose treatment included an IDH1 peptide vaccine. These TCRs come from a man younger than 45 with glioma.

This clone was observed once. This chain's CDR3 is CASSWGGTQYF. The DNA of the CDR3 is TGTGCCAGCAGCTGGGGAGGGACGCAGTATTTT. V usage is TRBV5-4 and J usage is TRBJ2-3; TRBD2 agrees at 7 bases. CDR3 length: 11 residues. V gave up 3 bases and J gave up 9 bases; unmatched junction bases: 1. CDR1 is SGHNT, CDR2 YYREEE, per germline (reference sequence). The full variable domain, with the rest looked up from reference TRBV5-4 and TRBJ2-3, is ETGVTQSPTHLIKTRGQQVTLRCSSQSGHNTVSWYQQALGQGPQFIFQYYREEENGRGNFPPRFSGLQFPNYSSELNVNALELDDSALYLCASSWGGTQYFGPGTRLTVL.

This clone was observed once. The rearrangement uses TRBV9 and TRBJ2-1, with TRBD1 matching 7 bases. Germline-derived CDR1 and CDR2 are SGDLS and YYNGEE. J gave up 1 base and V 0 bases, and 1 base lay outside the gene matches. The CDR3 is 15 residues long. Here the CDR3 reads CASSVGTGSYNEQFF. The DNA of the CDR3 is TGTGCCAGCAGCGTAGGGACAGGATCCTACAATGAGCAGTTCTTC.

The chain has TRBV5-4 and TRBJ2-7; D is possibly TRBD2 (5 bases). The CDR3 length is 13 residues. CDR1 and CDR2 from the germline V gene are SGHNT and YYREEE (reference sequence). The ends were cut back, 4 bases at V and 0 bases at J, with 8 bases in the middle. The CDR3 bases are TGTGCCAGCAGCCCTAGCCCCTCCTACGAGCAGTACTTC. Its translation: CASSPSPSYEQYF.

Note on this clone: Since no conserved phenylalanine or tryptophan closes the CDR3, a read error is the likely cause. The DNA is omitted, as the CDR3 cannot be located on it reliably, and the CDR3 follows TCRdb's listing. V is TRBV25-1 and J is TRBJ1-2. Both ends counted, the CDR3 spans 15 residues. Germline CDR1 and CDR2: MGHDK and SYGVNS. The CDR3 reads CASSASKELGKTYGY.

V usage is TRBV2 and J usage is TRBJ2-5; 7 bases are a match to TRBD1. The J call may be mistaken, given a closer DNA end match to TRBJ2-7. The CDR3 sequence is 15 residues long. Looked up from germline, CDR1 is SNHLY and CDR2 is FYNNEI. DNA for the CDR3: TGTGCCAGCAGCCCCCTCAGGGGGAGCTCCTACGAGCAGTACTTC. It yields the protein CASSPLRGSSYEQYF.

This clone was observed a handful of times. V gene TRBV6-1 combines with J gene TRBJ2-7; D call uncertain. Germline V CDR1 and CDR2: MNHNS, SASEGT. Trimming stripped 7 bases from V and 4 bases from J, with 8 bases between. The CDR3 has 11 amino acids. This CDR3 reads CASNQAYEQYF. CDR3 nucleotide sequence: TGTGCCAGCAATCAGGCATACGAGCAGTACTTC.

The CDR3 sequence: CASSSQKHGSEQYF. For the CDR3, the DNA is TGTGCCAGTAGTAGCCAGAAACACGGTTCGGAGCAGTACTTC. The chain carries TRBV19 and TRBJ2-7; no clear D. The CDR3 extends over 14 amino acids. The ends were cut back, 4 bases at V and 7 bases at J, with 17 bases in the middle. The germline V gene encodes CDR1 LNHDA and CDR2 SQIVND (reference sequence).

This chain connects TRBV5-1 to TRBJ2-6; maybe TRBD2 (5 bases). Trimming pared 0 bases from V and 2 bases from J, leaving 6 bases between. The CDR3 is 15 residues long. The germline gives CDR1 SGHRS, CDR2 YFSETQ. The chain's CDR3 is CASSLGAAGANVLTF. The CDR3, as DNA: TGCGCCAGCAGCTTGGGAGCGGCTGGGGCCAACGTCCTGACTTTC.

V is TRBV27 and J is TRBJ1-1; possibly TRBD1 for D (5 bases). Germline V gene sequence: CDR1 MNHEY, CDR2 SMNVEV (reference sequence). This CDR3 contains 14 residues. V dropped 5 bases and J dropped 2 bases, with 12 bases sitting between them. CDR3 amino acids: CASSIGQDNTEAFF. In DNA, the CDR3 is TGTGCCAGCAGTATAGGACAAGATAACACTGAAGCTTTCTTT.

J is TRBJ2-1 and V is TRBV19, with D perhaps matching TRBD2 (5 bases). CDR1 is LNHDA, CDR2 SQIVND, per germline (reference sequence). V was clipped by 5 bases and J by 8 bases, with 22 bases between them. The CDR3 length is 16 residues. DNA for the CDR3: TGTGCCAGTAGTCCCCTAGGAGCGGCCCCTGGAGATGAGCAGTTCTTC. As protein: CASSPLGAAPGDEQFF. The full variable domain, rest sourced from reference TRBV19 and TRBJ2-1, is DGGITQSPKYLFRKEGQNVTLSCEQNLNHDAMYWYRQDPGQGLRLIYYSQIVNDFQKGDIAEGYSVSREKKESFPLTVTSAQKNPTAFYLCASSPLGAAPGDEQFFGPGTRLTVL.

For the CDR3, the DNA is TGCGCCAGCAGCTTAGAGGGCGGGCCCCAGCATTTT. Translated: CASSLEGGPQHF. This chain links TRBV5-1 with TRBJ1-5; D gene unclear. Germline lookup yields CDR1 SGHRS and CDR2 YFSETQ. V lost 2 bases and J lost 9, with 9 bases in between. The CDR3 spans 12 residues.

V usage is TRBV6-1 and J usage is TRBJ2-7, with 13 nucleotides matching TRBD2. The CDR3 consists of 15 residues. Germline CDR1 reads MNHNS; CDR2 reads SASEGT. With 10 bases clipped from V and 2 bases from J, the junction kept 8 bases outside the gene matches. The CDR3 nucleotides are TGTGCCACTGAACGGACTAGCGGGAGTCCCTACGAGCAGTACTTC. Encoded protein: CATERTSGSPYEQYF.

The rearrangement uses TRBV5-6 and TRBJ1-4; 7 positions agree with TRBD1. V lost 4 bases, J lost 8 bases, and 11 bases stayed unmatched. The V gene's germline CDR1 is SGHDT and CDR2 YYEEEE. There are 15 residues in the CDR3. The CDR3 region has the DNA TGTGCCAGCAGCCGGGGGGGTAGGGGGCCGGAAAAACTGTTTTTT. Translating it yields CASSRGGRGPEKLFF.

The chain carries TRBV7-9 and TRBJ1-2; tentative D call: TRBD1 (6 bases). Germline V gene data show CDR1 as SEHNR and CDR2 as FQNEAQ (reference sequence). Trimming stripped 1 base from V and 8 bases from J, with 14 bases between. The CDR3 sequence is 14 residues long. The CDR3 region is CASSLVWTAEGYTF. The CDR3 DNA sequence: TGTGCCAGCAGCTTAGTATGGACAGCGGAAGGCTACACCTTC.

This clone was picked up a small number of times. The genes are TRBV5-1 and TRBJ2-3, with D maybe TRBD2 (5 bases). V shed 2 bases and J shed 9 bases, with 10 bases lying between them. From germline, CDR1 is SGHRS and CDR2 YFSETQ. The CDR3 loop spans 12 amino acids. The CDR3 reads CASSLEGSTQYF. For the CDR3, the DNA is TGCGCCAGCAGCTTAGAGGGAAGCACGCAGTATTTT.

The gene calls are TRBV5-4 and TRBJ2-5; 10 bases agree with TRBD1. The CDR3 runs 16 residues. Unmatched junction bases numbered 9, after V lost 2 bases and J lost 5 bases. The germline CDR1 and CDR2 sequences are SGHNT and YYREEE (reference sequence). CDR3 sequence: CASSLYLTGGSETQYF. As DNA, the CDR3 is TGTGCCAGCAGCTTATATTTGACAGGGGGCTCCGAGACCCAGTACTTC.

The chain is built from TRBV6-5 and TRBJ1-1; a weak D match, TRBD1 (6 bases). Trimming took off 8 bases at V and 4 bases at J, with 14 bases between the two ends. In germline, CDR1 is MNHEY, CDR2 SVGAGI. The CDR3 extends over 13 amino acids. The CDR3 bases are TGTGCCAGCTGTCACAGGGAGAGCACTGAAGCTTTCTTT. It codes for CASCHRESTEAFF.

V is TRBV11-2 and J is TRBJ1-2, with a possible D match to TRBD1 (5 bases). The V gene's germline CDR1 is SGHAT and CDR2 FQNNGV. V lost 1 base to trimming and J lost 9 bases, with 12 bases between them. This CDR3 contains 13 residues. In nucleotides, the CDR3 is TGTGCCAGCAGCTTAGGGGGACTCGGGAGCTACACCTTC. Its protein is CASSLGGLGSYTF.

V is TRBV6-1 and J is TRBJ2-3; no definite D call. Germline CDR1 MNHNS, CDR2 SASEGT. The CDR3 sequence is 14 residues long. V was pared by 2 bases and J by 0 bases, with 6 bases between. DNA for the CDR3: TGTGCCAGCAGTGAATACCCAAGCACAGATACGCAGTATTTT. It encodes CASSEYPSTDTQYF.

This chain joins TRBV19 and TRBJ2-1; 8 bases fit TRBD2. Germline CDR1 is LNHDA and CDR2 is SQIVND (reference sequence). V shed 2 bases, J shed 3 bases, and the junction held 0 bases outside the gene matches. There are 14 residues in the CDR3. The CDR3: CASSIRGGYNEQFF. The CDR3 DNA reads as TGTGCCAGTAGTATACGGGGGGGCTACAATGAGCAGTTCTTC.

This chain links TRBV20-1 with TRBJ2-4, with TRBD2 identical over 7 bases. Germline CDR1 and CDR2: DFQATT and SNEGSKA (reference sequence). The trim removed 6 bases at V and 8 bases at J, leaving 4 bases unmatched. The CDR3 is 11 residues long. CDR3 in amino acids: CSARDYDIQYF. In nucleotides, the CDR3 is TGCAGTGCCCGGGACTATGACATTCAGTACTTC.

The chain employs TRBV6-1 and TRBJ2-3; D might be TRBD2 (6 bases). V lost 6 bases and J 0 bases, leaving 13 bases between the germline ends. The V gene's germline CDR1 is MNHNS and CDR2 SASEGT. The CDR3 has 15 amino acids. The CDR3 loop reads CASRAGLSSTDTQYF. In DNA, the CDR3 is TGTGCCAGCAGGGCGGGACTTTCTAGCACAGATACGCAGTATTTT.

The rearrangement links TRBV5-4 to TRBJ1-1, with D tentatively TRBD1 (6 bases). Per the germline V gene, CDR1 is SGHNT and CDR2 is YYREEE (reference sequence). The CDR3 extends over 15 amino acids. Trimming removed 3 bases from V and 0 bases from J, with 12 bases in between. CDR3 sequence: CASSSPQGMNTEAFF. The CDR3 DNA sequence: TGTGCCAGCAGCTCCCCCCAGGGGATGAACACTGAAGCTTTCTTT. Combining the CDR3 with reference TRBV5-4 and TRBJ1-1 gives the whole variable domain ETGVTQSPTHLIKTRGQQVTLRCSSQSGHNTVSWYQQALGQGPQFIFQYYREEENGRGNFPPRFSGLQFPNYSSELNVNALELDDSALYLCASSSPQGMNTEAFFGQGTRLTVV.